This T cell receptor (beta chain) was obtained from a study of blood T cell repertoires in COVID-19 (dated by TCRdb to 2020 to 2022). With regard to the full study: Samples covering the acute and convalescent phases of COVID-19 were provided by collaborators in the United States, Italy and Spain. The material from the prospective study consisted of cDNA or gDNA derived from T cells, B-cell-depleted T cells, or PBMCs. Deeply sampled blood TCRbeta repertoires from subjects exposed to, actively infected with, or recovered from COVID-19 were included in the dataset. The repertoires were released in a freely available public database meant as a resource for research on the immune response to SARS-CoV-2. Samples were obtained from the ongoing ImmuneRACE study (first 160 participants) and from roughly 1,300 subjects provided by 6 global collaborators. Nearly every sample came with metadata listing a de-identified subject ID, COVID-19 status, age in years and sex. Where available, HLA class I and class II types were obtained from metadata supplied by the sample provider rather than from assay-based typing.

A word on this clone: This receptor's antigen is unknown. No base qualities exist here, and no much larger clone lies one base off it.

The collaborating institutions used their own protocols to collect whole blood in K2EDTA tubes. Collaborator samples were shipped for TCRbeta analysis as frozen whole blood, isolated PBMCs, or DNA extracted from either sample type. TCRbeta CDR3 regions were amplified from genomic DNA by means of the immunoSEQ Assay, a bias-controlled multiplex PCR. From the authors' description of their analysis: Nucleated cell counts per sample were estimated from amplification of reference gene primers within the assay. Sequence reads were collapsed and filtered to measure the absolute abundance of every unique TCRbeta CDR3 rearrangement. For each sample, productive Simpson clonality was calculated by taking the square root of Simpson's diversity index across productive rearrangements. Entries here come from immuneACCESS through TCRdb and include only in-frame sequences with V and J called. Some clones fail to appear in such tables; in the studies checked, an unresolved V gene covers under half of the shortfall, and the cause of the remainder is unknown. V and J calls and clone size are those listed in that table; D and trimming were worked out from the DNA. Across this sample there are nearly 110,000 clones, with about 80% seen only once. The ten top clones hold approximately 4.5% of the sample.

What the study reported, not specific to this receptor: The amount of clinical and demographic metadata varied by source and participant and was provided uncurated.

Looking up the germline V gene yields CDR1 SGDLS and CDR2 YYNGEE. V is clipped by 0 bases and J by 4 bases, and the sequence between their germline boundaries is 13 bases long. Including the terminal cysteine and phenylalanine, the CDR3 comprises 15 residues. The sequence is cut down to CDR3 DNA, 45 bases in frame from base 1. This clonotype was sampled from a man between 70 and 80 years old with acute or convalescent COVID-19. The sample comprised peripheral blood. Rearrangement joined TRBV9 to TRBJ1-1, with no reliable assignment of the D segment. The DNA sequence is TGTGCCAGCAGCGTAGTGGGAGAGGAGGGCACTGAAGCTTTCTTT. It translates to CASSVVGEEGTEAFF.